These 13 T cell receptor beta chains were all obtained from the same sample, sequenced in a study of CXCR3-negative and CXCR3-positive naive CD8 T cells. Study-level findings and limits: In CXCR3-positive naive cells, the TRB CDR3s were more hydrophobic than in CXCR3-negative naive cells.

What these receptors recognize is not known. With UMI labels, 5' RACE was used to prepare the TRB cDNA libraries. From the 5' RACE reads, TCRdb lists one entry per CDR3 protein and no DNA. The sample includes some 54,000 distinct CDR3 sequences. Sequencing used naive CXCR3+ CD8+ T cells from blood. The subset here: CD45RO-CCR7+CD27+CD95- naive CD8+ T cells expressing CXCR3 (TNR3+). These receptors came from a human donor in good health. Some clones in this sample may be carry-over from other donors' samples.

The chain joins TRBV5-1 to TRBJ1-1; TCRdb proposes TRBD1, but this gene call is untestable without DNA. The CDR3 is made up of 14 amino acids. Germline V gene data show CDR1 as SGHRS and CDR2 as YFSETQ. The CDR3 loop is CASSLSGWTVEAFF. Combining the CDR3 with reference TRBV5-1 and TRBJ1-1 gives the whole variable domain KAGVTQTPRYLIKTRGQQVTLSCSPISGHRSVSWYQQTPGQGLQFLFEYFSETQRNKGNFPGRFSGRQFSNSRSEMNVSTLELGDSALYLCASSLSGWTVEAFFGQGTRLTVV.

This chain links TRBV25-1 with TRBJ2-5; TCRdb designates TRBD2, a call that cannot be tested without DNA. Germline V gives CDR1 MGHDK, CDR2 SYGVNS. The CDR3 covers 17 residues. The CDR3 here is CASSEYKGTTRKETQYF.

CDR3 sequence reads: CASSPHRGSNTEAFF. The chain couples TRBV7-9 to TRBJ1-1; checking the TCRdb D call of TRBD1 is not possible without DNA. The CDR3 consists of 15 residues. Germline lookup yields CDR1 SEHNR and CDR2 FQNEAQ (reference sequence).

The V gene is TRBV13, the J gene TRBJ2-3; TCRdb's D call of TRBD2 is untestable without DNA. This CDR3 spans 15 amino acids. Germline CDR1 and CDR2: PRHDT and FYEKMQ (reference sequence). The CDR3 sequence: CASSSQLADTDTQYF.

The V gene is TRBV20-1, the J gene TRBJ1-5; without DNA, the TCRdb call of TRBD1 cannot be checked. Germline V gene sequence: CDR1 DFQATT, CDR2 SNEGSKA (reference sequence). The CDR3 runs 12 residues. CDR3 sequence: CSARTGEQPQHF.

V gene TRBV12-3 or TRBV12-4 combines with J gene TRBJ2-7; TCRdb outputs TRBD1, but without DNA this stays unchecked. This CDR3 has 12 amino acids. The CDR3 region is CASSLGTYEQYF.

The rearrangement uses TRBV27 and TRBJ2-2; the TCRdb call, TRBD1, lacks DNA for checking. This CDR3 spans 15 amino acids. In germline, CDR1 is MNHEY, CDR2 SMNVEV (reference sequence). This CDR3 is CASSLDAGLAGELFF.

This chain joins TRBV19 and TRBJ2-7; the D call of TRBD1 rests on TCRdb alone, since no DNA is present to check it. The germline V gene has CDR1 LNHDA and CDR2 SQIVND (reference sequence). The CDR3 is 18 residues long. The CDR3 protein is CASSIFAGPSLGADEQYF.

CDR3 sequence reads: CASSPAGGGTYEQYF. The gene calls are TRBV28 and TRBJ2-7; TCRdb's D call of TRBD1 is untestable without DNA. Germline V gives CDR1 MDHEN, CDR2 SYDVKM. The CDR3 sequence is 15 residues long.

This chain joins TRBV15 and TRBJ1-5. Germline values: CDR1 LNHNV, CDR2 YYDKDF (reference sequence). The CDR3 contains 15 residues. This CDR3 reads CATSSTGEGFDPQHF.

V and J are TRBV6-2 or TRBV6-3 and TRBJ1-5. The CDR3 is 13 amino acids. Germline V gives CDR1 MNHEY, CDR2 SVGEGT. The CDR3 sequence: CASSYRDSQPQHF.

V usage is TRBV12-3 or TRBV12-4 and J usage is TRBJ2-3. The CDR3 contains 15 residues. The CDR3 spells CASSLVSPTTDTQYF.

V gene TRBV9 combines with J gene TRBJ2-2. This CDR3 has 13 residues. In germline, CDR1 is SGDLS, CDR2 YYNGEE. The CDR3 spells CASSPWDTGELFF.